Each of the 8 T cell receptor beta chains below was sequenced from the same sample in a study of blood T cell repertoires in COVID-19. Profiled with immunoSEQ multiplex PCR; TCRdb holds only in-frame clones, not every one. The table includes 100,000 to 150,000 clones, about 88% detected once. Sequencing used peripheral blood. The receptor set was obtained from a woman older than 75 with acute or convalescent COVID-19.

This clone was seen a few times. This CDR3 reads CATKPRPNSPLHF. The CDR3 nucleotides are TGTGCCACCAAGCCGCGTCCTAATTCACCCCTCCACTTT. The chain links TRBV6-5 to TRBJ1-6; no reliable D call. The V gene lost 10 bases and the J gene lost 6 bases, with 13 bases spanning the gap. CDR1 and CDR2 from the germline V gene are MNHEY and SVGAGI. The CDR3 runs 13 residues.

This rearrangement joins TRBV2 to TRBJ1-2; D is unresolved. Germline V gene sequence: CDR1 SNHLY, CDR2 FYNNEI. This CDR3 has 13 residues. V lost 2 bases and J 5 bases, leaving 9 bases between the germline ends. The CDR3 here is CASSESGLYGYTF. The CDR3 DNA follows: TGTGCCAGCAGTGAATCAGGTTTATATGGCTACACCTTC.

The genes are TRBV19 and TRBJ2-3; 7 nucleotides line up with TRBD2. Germline trimming cut 5 bases from V and 2 bases from J; bases unmatched to any gene: 4. Germline values: CDR1 LNHDA, CDR2 SQIVND (reference sequence). This CDR3 region has 14 residues. As DNA, the CDR3 is TGTGCCAGTAGTGCGGGAGCCCACACAGATACGCAGTATTTT. This codes for CASSAGAHTDTQYF.

The V call is TRBV4-3, the J call TRBJ2-5, with D maybe TRBD1 (6 bases). Germline V gene lookup returns CDR1 LGHNA and CDR2 YSLEER. This CDR3 is 16 amino acids long. Trimming shortened V by 1 base and J by 5 bases, and 17 bases separated the two germline ends. The CDR3 protein is CASSQAFGGGYETQYF. The CDR3, as DNA: TGCGCCAGCAGCCAAGCTTTTGGTGGGGGCTACGAGACCCAGTACTTC.

CDR3 coding DNA: TGTGCCAGCAGCGTGGGACAGGTCCAAGAGACCCAGTACTTC. Translated: CASSVGQVQETQYF. The J gene is TRBJ2-5, the V gene TRBV5-6; 8 nucleotides agree with TRBD1. The germline CDR1 and CDR2 sequences are SGHDT and YYEEEE. V gave up 4 bases and J gave up 1 base; unmatched junction bases: 3. The CDR3 spans 14 residues.

This chain joins TRBV10-3 and TRBJ1-3; D might be TRBD1 (5 bases). Germline V gene data show CDR1 as ENHRY and CDR2 as SYGVKD. Trimming shortened V by 6 bases and J by 1 base, and 7 bases separated the two germline ends. This CDR3 has 13 residues. The CDR3 DNA sequence: TGTGCCATCAGAGGGACTTCTGGAAACACCATATATTTT. Translation gives CAIRGTSGNTIYF.

The chain has TRBV7-3 and TRBJ1-1; D uncertain. This CDR3 spans 13 amino acids. Germline-derived CDR1 and CDR2 are SGHTA and FQGTGA. The V end lost 5 bases, the J end lost 3 bases, and 10 bases lay between the germline ends. As DNA, the CDR3 is TGTGCCAGCAGCCCATCCCGGGACACTGAAGCTTTCTTT. Translating gives CASSPSRDTEAFF. Full variable domain (missing parts from reference TRBV7-3 and TRBJ1-1): GAGVSQTPSNKVTEKGKYVELRCDPISGHTALYWYRQSLGQGPEFLIYFQGTGAADDSGLPNDRFFAVRPEGSVSTLKIQRTERGDSAVYLCASSPSRDTEAFFGQGTRLTVV.

The CDR3 nucleotides read TGTGCCACCAGTAACCGGGACAGACGGATGCGGCTAGCGGGAGCCGGGCTCAATGAGCAGTTCTTC. Its protein product is CATSNRDRRMRLAGAGLNEQFF. The rearrangement uses TRBV15 and TRBJ2-1, with TRBD2 matching 10 bases. This CDR3 contains 22 residues. Germline CDR1 is LNHNV and CDR2 is YYDKDF (reference sequence). Trimming at V came to 6 bases and at J to 6 bases, leaving 29 bases not matched to a gene.